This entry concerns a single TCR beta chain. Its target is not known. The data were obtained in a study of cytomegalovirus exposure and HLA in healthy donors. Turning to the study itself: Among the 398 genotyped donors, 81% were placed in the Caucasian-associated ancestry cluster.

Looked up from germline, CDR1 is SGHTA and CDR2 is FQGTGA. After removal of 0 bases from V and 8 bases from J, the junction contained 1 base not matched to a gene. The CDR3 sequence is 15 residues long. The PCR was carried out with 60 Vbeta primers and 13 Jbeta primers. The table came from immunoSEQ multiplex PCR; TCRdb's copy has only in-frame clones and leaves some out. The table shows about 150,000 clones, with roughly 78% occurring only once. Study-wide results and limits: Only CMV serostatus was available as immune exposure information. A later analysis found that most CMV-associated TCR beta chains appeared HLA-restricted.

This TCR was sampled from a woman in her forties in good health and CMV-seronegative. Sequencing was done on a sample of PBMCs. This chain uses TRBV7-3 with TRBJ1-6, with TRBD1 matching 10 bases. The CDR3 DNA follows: TGTGCCAGCAGCTTAACGGGGACAGGGGATTCACCCCTCCACTTT. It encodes CASSLTGTGDSPLHF. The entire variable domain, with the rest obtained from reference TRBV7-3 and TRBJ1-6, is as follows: GAGVSQTPSNKVTEKGKYVELRCDPISGHTALYWYRQSLGQGPEFLIYFQGTGAADDSGLPNDRFFAVRPEGSVSTLKIQRTERGDSAVYLCASSLTGTGDSPLHFGNGTRLTVT.